Following are 29 T cell receptor beta chains from one sample sequenced in a study of control samples from healthy donors and cancer patients. Data came from immunoSEQ multiplex PCR; TCRdb stores just in-frame clones and leaves some out. This sample has about 58,000 clones, with around 87% found just once. The sample taken for sequencing was PBMCs. The receptors stem from a woman aged 55-69 years with lung cancer.

The chain links TRBV30 to TRBJ1-3; D is uncertain. Germline assignment: CDR1 GTSNPN and CDR2 SVGIG (reference sequence). This CDR3 is 13 amino acids long. The V end was cut by 2 bases, the J end by 2 bases, with 7 bases between. CDR3 protein: CAWSWGTGNTIYF. CDR3 in DNA: TGTGCCTGGAGTTGGGGAACTGGAAACACCATATATTTT.

This chain links TRBV6-5 with TRBJ1-2; D perhaps matches TRBD1 (6 bases). The V end was cut by 9 bases, the J end by 4 bases, with 12 bases between. The CDR3 has 12 residues. Germline V gene sequence: CDR1 MNHEY, CDR2 SVGAGI. CDR3 DNA sequence: TGTGCCAGGGCGAGGGGGGGCTATGGCTACACCTTC. The encoded protein is CARARGGYGYTF.

Here the CDR3 DNA reads TGTGCCAGCAGCTTGGCAGGGGGCCAGGCTAATGAAAAACTGTTTTTT. Encoded protein: CASSLAGGQANEKLFF. V gene TRBV5-4 combines with J gene TRBJ1-4; 8 nucleotides match TRBD1. Germline CDR1 and CDR2: SGHNT and YYREEE (reference sequence). The V segment lost 0 bases and the J segment 3 bases; nucleotides outside the gene matches: 4. This CDR3 region has 16 residues.

The chain joins TRBV15 to TRBJ2-7, with 10 bases that match TRBD1. CDR1 LNHNV and CDR2 YYDKDF come from the germline V gene (reference sequence). V was clipped by 4 bases and J by 3 bases; unmatched bases: 6. The CDR3 is 15 amino acids. CDR3 residues: CATSTGTGDYYEQYF. The DNA of the CDR3 is TGTGCCACCAGCACCGGGACAGGGGATTACTACGAGCAGTACTTC.

The chain recombines TRBV28 with TRBJ1-2; D is unresolved. Trimming took 5 bases from V and 7 from J, leaving 8 bases between them. CDR1 and CDR2 (germline): MDHEN, SYDVKM. The CDR3 sequence is 11 residues long. The CDR3 bases are TGTGCCAGCAGTACCTACACTGGCTACACCTTC. It is translated as CASSTYTGYTF.

The count of this clone is one. The chain links TRBV5-1 to TRBJ2-7; D unclear. CDR3 length: 12 amino acids. Germline CDR1 SGHRS, CDR2 YFSETQ. Deletions cut 2 bases from V and 3 bases from J, with 6 bases between. The CDR3 sequence: CASSLGFYEQYF. In nucleotides, the CDR3 is TGCGCCAGCAGCTTAGGGTTCTACGAGCAGTACTTC.

This clone was seen only once. The V call is TRBV20-1, the J call TRBJ1-2; tentative D call: TRBD1 (5 bases). The CDR3 runs 11 residues. Germline V lookup: CDR1 DFQATT, CDR2 SNEGSKA (reference sequence). V gave up 6 bases and J gave up 4 bases, with 9 bases separating them. The CDR3 loop reads CSAVTGYGYTF. In DNA, the CDR3 is TGCAGTGCCGTAACAGGCTATGGCTACACCTTC.

V and J are TRBV20-1 and TRBJ1-6; TRBD1 might be the D (5 bases). CDR3 length: 13 amino acids. CDR1 is DFQATT, CDR2 SNEGSKA, per germline (reference sequence). V lost 3 bases, J lost 6 bases, and 9 bases lay in between. Here the CDR3 reads CSASVRANSPLHF. CDR3 nucleotide sequence: TGCAGTGCTAGTGTCAGGGCTAATTCACCCCTCCACTTT.

The chain has TRBV5-1 and TRBJ2-5; D gene unclear. Trimming stripped 0 bases from V and 0 bases from J, with 0 bases between. The CDR3 runs 12 residues. Germline assignment: CDR1 SGHRS and CDR2 YFSETQ. The CDR3 here is CASSLDQETQYF. CDR3 nucleotide sequence: TGCGCCAGCAGCTTGGACCAAGAGACCCAGTACTTC.

The chain joins TRBV19 to TRBJ2-7; no reliable D call. V was clipped by 3 bases and J by 4 bases, with 10 bases between them. CDR3 length: 13 residues. CDR1 is LNHDA, CDR2 SQIVND, per germline (reference sequence). The CDR3 here is CASSIVLGYEQYF. The CDR3 nucleotides are TGTGCCAGTAGTATCGTTCTGGGATACGAGCAGTACTTC.

This clone has just a few counts. The V call is TRBV2, the J call TRBJ1-1; no clear D. The CDR3 spans 11 residues. Germline assignment: CDR1 SNHLY and CDR2 FYNNEI. The ends were cut back, 10 bases at V and 0 bases at J, with 6 bases in the middle. The CDR3 loop is CATGLNTEAFF. CDR3 in DNA: TGTGCCACTGGCCTGAACACTGAAGCTTTCTTT.

The gene calls are TRBV11-2 and TRBJ1-2, with D unclear. This CDR3 comprises 15 residues. Germline-derived CDR1 and CDR2 are SGHAT and FQNNGV. Trimming shortened V by 0 bases and J by 4 bases, and 12 bases separated the two germline ends. The CDR3, as DNA: TGTGCCAGCAGCTTAGAGGGCAGCAGCCTCTATGGCTACACCTTC. This codes for CASSLEGSSLYGYTF.

Worth noting for this clone: The junction departs from germline at one end; a sequencing error may be responsible. In DNA form, the CDR3 reads TGTGCCACCAGTGTATCTCGCTATGGCTACACCTTC. Protein product: CATSVSRYGYTF. The chain has TRBV12-3 or TRBV12-4 and TRBJ1-2; D not resolved. The CDR3 extends over 12 amino acids.

This clone has just one count. This chain connects TRBV3-1 (or the pseudogene TRBV3-2) to TRBJ2-1; 8 bases fit TRBD2. V dropped 1 base and J dropped 5; count of bases not matched to a gene: 7. This CDR3 is built from 16 residues. Germline V lookup: CDR1 LGHDT, CDR2 YNNKEL (reference sequence). CDR3 DNA sequence: TGTGCCAGCAGCCAAGTCGCGGGGGGAGATCACAATGAGCAGTTCTTC. Protein sequence: CASSQVAGGDHNEQFF.

Here the CDR3 DNA reads TGTGCCAGCAGCTTAGCACCAACTAGCGACTACGAGCAGTACTTC. Protein: CASSLAPTSDYEQYF. The chain combines TRBV11-2 with TRBJ2-7; 7 bases agree with TRBD2. Germline values: CDR1 SGHAT, CDR2 FQNNGV. V was pared by 1 base and J by 3 bases, with 6 bases of the junction left unmatched. The CDR3 contains 15 residues.

V gene TRBV11-2 combines with J gene TRBJ2-7, with 8 bases matching TRBD1. The CDR3 totals 15 residues. CDR1 SGHAT and CDR2 FQNNGV come from the germline V gene. The J segment lost 0 bases and the V segment lost 6 bases, leaving 7 bases of the junction unmatched. The CDR3 nucleotides are TGTGCCAGCAGTCCCCGGGACAGGAACTCCTACGAGCAGTACTTC. Amino acid sequence: CASSPRDRNSYEQYF.

This clone was seen a single time. The chain recombines TRBV4-2 with TRBJ2-5; 10 bases map to TRBD2. The germline V gene encodes CDR1 LGHNA and CDR2 YNFKEQ. The CDR3 is made up of 18 amino acids. Losses at the gene ends were 0 bases for V and 4 bases for J; bases not matched to a gene: 11. CDR3 residues: CASSQDLASGSGGETQYF. The CDR3 region has the DNA TGTGCCAGCAGCCAAGATCTGGCTAGCGGGAGTGGAGGAGAGACCCAGTACTTC.

The chain is built from TRBV6-1 and TRBJ1-6; D perhaps matches TRBD1 (5 bases). V was cut by 2 bases and J by 14 bases, with 19 bases left in between. CDR3 size: 15 residues. Germline values: CDR1 MNHNS, CDR2 SASEGT. The CDR3 here is CASSETTGTWRALHF. DNA for the CDR3: TGTGCCAGCAGTGAAACCACCGGGACCTGGCGGGCCCTCCACTTT.

The CDR3 DNA reads as TGTGCCAGCAGTGAAGCGGGGGTGTGGGACAGGGAGGAAGATACGCAGTATTTT. It is translated as CASSEAGVWDREEDTQYF. V gene TRBV2 combines with J gene TRBJ2-3; 9 nucleotides line up with TRBD1. J was trimmed by 5 bases and V by 0 bases; bases with no gene match: 12. The V gene's germline CDR1 is SNHLY and CDR2 FYNNEI. The CDR3 extends over 18 amino acids.

As concerns this clone: This CDR3 is also generated by other DNA sequences in the sample. This CDR3 is CASSGTGDLYEQYF. The CDR3 DNA reads as TGCGCCAGCAGCGGGACAGGGGATCTCTACGAGCAGTACTTC. V and J are TRBV5-1 and TRBJ2-7; the match to TRBD1 covers 10 bases. V lost 4 bases, J lost 3 bases, and 4 bases stayed unmatched. The CDR3 is 14 amino acids. CDR1 SGHRS and CDR2 YFSETQ come from the germline V gene.

This chain joins TRBV4-1 and TRBJ2-3; TRBD2 agrees at 9 bases. The CDR3 covers 18 residues. The V gene end was trimmed by 4 bases and the J gene end by 3 bases; junction bases not matched to a gene: 14. Germline V lookup: CDR1 MGHRA, CDR2 YSYEKL. CDR3 in DNA: TGCGCCAGCAGCCTGGATTTTATAGCGGGAGTCAGGACAGATACGCAGTATTTT. The encoded protein is CASSLDFIAGVRTDTQYF.

The genes are TRBV2 and TRBJ2-7; 10 bases are a match to TRBD2. Germline values: CDR1 SNHLY, CDR2 FYNNEI. J lost 0 bases, V lost 8 bases, and 10 bases had no gene match. This CDR3 region has 16 residues. The DNA for the CDR3 is TGTGCCAGCGAAAATACCGGGACTAGCGACTCCTACGAGCAGTACTTC. This sequence encodes CASENTGTSDSYEQYF.

This chain connects TRBV7-2 to TRBJ2-7, with D possibly being TRBD1 (6 bases). The CDR3 has 12 amino acids. V was shortened by 4 bases and J by 4 bases, with 8 bases between the two germline ends. In germline, CDR1 is SGHTA, CDR2 FQGNSA. This chain's CDR3 is CASSSGHYEQYF. The DNA of the CDR3 is TGTGCCAGCAGCTCGGGACATTACGAGCAGTACTTC.

The CDR3 loop reads CASSKLYEQYF. The CDR3 DNA reads as TGTGCCAGCAGTAAACTCTACGAGCAGTACTTC. This chain joins TRBV6-5 and TRBJ2-7; D not resolved. Trimming stripped 5 bases from V and 3 bases from J, with 5 bases between. CDR3 length: 11 amino acids. CDR1 and CDR2 (germline): MNHEY, SVGAGI.

The rearrangement links TRBV5-1 to TRBJ1-6; D is perhaps TRBD1 (6 bases). Trimming took off 4 bases at V and 6 bases at J, with 17 bases between the two ends. This CDR3 has 16 residues. The germline gives CDR1 SGHRS, CDR2 YFSETQ. CDR3 DNA: TGCGCCAGCAGCACCACCCCTGACAGGAGTAATTCACCCCTCCACTTT. Translating it yields CASSTTPDRSNSPLHF.

This clone was picked up one time. The CDR3 region has the DNA TGTGCCAGCAGCCCAACAGGGGGCGACCCCTATGGCTACACCTTC. Translating gives CASSPTGGDPYGYTF. The V and J genes are TRBV28 and TRBJ1-2, with 9 bases that match TRBD1. Germline V CDR1 and CDR2: MDHEN, SYDVKM. This CDR3 is built from 15 residues. J was trimmed by 4 bases and V by 6 bases; bases with no gene match: 9.

The rearrangement links TRBV25-1 to TRBJ1-2; D possibly corresponds to TRBD1 (5 bases). CDR1 is MGHDK, CDR2 SYGVNS, per germline. V lost 3 bases to trimming and J lost 8 bases, with 13 bases between them. The CDR3 is made up of 13 amino acids. For the CDR3, the DNA is TGTGCCAGCAGTGAGCCGGGACTGAAAGGCTACACCTTC. Amino acids: CASSEPGLKGYTF.

The genes are TRBV3-1 (or the pseudogene TRBV3-2) and TRBJ2-2, with D unresolved. Germline CDR1 and CDR2: LGHDT and YNNKEL (reference sequence). Trimming took off 6 bases at V and 6 bases at J, with 11 bases between the two ends. The CDR3 is made up of 13 amino acids. CDR3: CASRSSGAGELFF. DNA of the CDR3: TGTGCCAGCAGGTCTTCTGGGGCCGGGGAGCTGTTTTTT.

The chain recombines TRBV9 with TRBJ1-1; D possibly corresponds to TRBD1 (6 bases). Trimming took off 4 bases at V and 3 bases at J, with 13 bases between the two ends. Germline CDR1 is SGDLS and CDR2 is YYNGEE. The CDR3 totals 14 residues. CDR3 coding DNA: TGTGCCAGCAGCCCTTCTTCAGGGGACACTGAAGCTTTCTTT. Amino acid sequence: CASSPSSGDTEAFF.